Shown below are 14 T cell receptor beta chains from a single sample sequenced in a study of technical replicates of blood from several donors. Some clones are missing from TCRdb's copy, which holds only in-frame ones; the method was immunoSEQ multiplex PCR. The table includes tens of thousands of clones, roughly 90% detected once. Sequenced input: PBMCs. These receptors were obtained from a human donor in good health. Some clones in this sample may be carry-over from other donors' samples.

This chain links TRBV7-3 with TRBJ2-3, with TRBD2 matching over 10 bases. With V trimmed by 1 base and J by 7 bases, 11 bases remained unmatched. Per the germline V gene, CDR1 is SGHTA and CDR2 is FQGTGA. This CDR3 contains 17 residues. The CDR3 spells CASSLNLAGAAGNTQYF. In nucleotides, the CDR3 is TGTGCCAGCAGCTTAAACCTAGCGGGAGCCGCGGGGAATACGCAGTATTTT.

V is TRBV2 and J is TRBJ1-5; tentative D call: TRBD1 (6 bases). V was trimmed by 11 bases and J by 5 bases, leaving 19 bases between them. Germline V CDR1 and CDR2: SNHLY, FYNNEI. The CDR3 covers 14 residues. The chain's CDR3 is CARCRGGKYQPQHF. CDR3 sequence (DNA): TGTGCCCGCTGCCGGGGGGGCAAATATCAGCCCCAGCATTTT.

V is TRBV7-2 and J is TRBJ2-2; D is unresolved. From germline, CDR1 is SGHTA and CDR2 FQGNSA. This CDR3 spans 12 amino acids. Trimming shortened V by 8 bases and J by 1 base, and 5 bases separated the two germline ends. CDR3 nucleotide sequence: TGTGCCAGCGGAGTGAACACCGGGGAGCTGTTTTTT. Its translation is CASGVNTGELFF.

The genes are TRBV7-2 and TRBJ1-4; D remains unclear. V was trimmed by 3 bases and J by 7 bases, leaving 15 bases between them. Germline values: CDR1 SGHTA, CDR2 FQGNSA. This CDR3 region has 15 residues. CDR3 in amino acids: CASSLAGEASEKLFF. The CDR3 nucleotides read TGTGCCAGCAGCTTGGCCGGAGAAGCCAGTGAAAAACTGTTTTTT.

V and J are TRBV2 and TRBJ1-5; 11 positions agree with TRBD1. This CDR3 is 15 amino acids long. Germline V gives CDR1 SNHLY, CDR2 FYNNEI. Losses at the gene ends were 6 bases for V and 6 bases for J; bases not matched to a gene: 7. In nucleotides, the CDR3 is TGTGCCAGCAGCGGACAGGGGGCTATCGGTCAGCCCCAGCATTTT. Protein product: CASSGQGAIGQPQHF.

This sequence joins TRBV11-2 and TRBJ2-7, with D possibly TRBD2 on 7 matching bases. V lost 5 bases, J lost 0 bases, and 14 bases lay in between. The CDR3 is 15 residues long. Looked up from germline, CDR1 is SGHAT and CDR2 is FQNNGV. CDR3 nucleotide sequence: TGTGCCAGCAGCGAAATCGGGGGGCTCTCCTACGAGCAGTACTTC. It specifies CASSEIGGLSYEQYF.

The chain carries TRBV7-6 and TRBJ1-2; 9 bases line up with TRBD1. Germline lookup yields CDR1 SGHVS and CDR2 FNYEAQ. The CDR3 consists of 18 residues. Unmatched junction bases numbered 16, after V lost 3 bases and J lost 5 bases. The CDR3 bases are TGTGCCAGCAGCTTGAGCCCCCGGGACAGGGCCAATTTATATGGCTACACCTTC. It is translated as CASSLSPRDRANLYGYTF.

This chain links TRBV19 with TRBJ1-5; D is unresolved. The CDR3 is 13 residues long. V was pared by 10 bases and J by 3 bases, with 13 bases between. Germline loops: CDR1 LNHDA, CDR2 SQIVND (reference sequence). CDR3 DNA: TGTGCCACCCTGGGCAGTTTCAATCAGCCCCAGCATTTT. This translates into CATLGSFNQPQHF.

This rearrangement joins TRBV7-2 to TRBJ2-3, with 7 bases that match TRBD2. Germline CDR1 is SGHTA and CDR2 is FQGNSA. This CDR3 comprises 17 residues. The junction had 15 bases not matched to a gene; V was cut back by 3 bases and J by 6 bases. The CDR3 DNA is TGTGCCAGCAGCTTCGGGATACTAGCGAACTCGCCCGATACGCAGTATTTT. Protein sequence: CASSFGILANSPDTQYF.

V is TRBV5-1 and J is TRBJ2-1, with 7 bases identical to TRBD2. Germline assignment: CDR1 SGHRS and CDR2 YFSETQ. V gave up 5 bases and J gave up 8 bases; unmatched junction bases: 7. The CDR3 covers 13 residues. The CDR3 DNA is TGCGCCAGCAGGGGCGGGGGTTTAGATGAGCAGTTCTTC. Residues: CASRGGGLDEQFF.

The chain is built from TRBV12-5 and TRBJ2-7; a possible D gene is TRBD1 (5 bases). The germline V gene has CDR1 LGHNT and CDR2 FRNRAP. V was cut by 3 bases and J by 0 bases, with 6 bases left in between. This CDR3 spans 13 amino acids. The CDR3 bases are TGTGCTAGTGGTTTTACAGGCTCCTACGAGCAGTACTTC. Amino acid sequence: CASGFTGSYEQYF.

In nucleotides, the CDR3 is TGTGCCAGCAGCAAGGGGACAAGAGCTTTCTTT. Translated: CASSKGTRAFF. The genes are TRBV11-2 and TRBJ1-1; D is perhaps TRBD1 (6 bases). CDR3 size: 11 residues. Trimming stripped 5 bases from V and 10 bases from J, with 11 bases between. CDR1 is SGHAT and CDR2 is FQNNGV in the germline V gene.

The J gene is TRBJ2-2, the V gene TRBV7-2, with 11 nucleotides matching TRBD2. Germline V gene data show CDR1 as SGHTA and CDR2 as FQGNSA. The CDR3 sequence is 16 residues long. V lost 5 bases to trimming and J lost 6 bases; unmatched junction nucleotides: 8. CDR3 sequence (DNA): TGTGCCAGCAGCCGTAGCGGGGGGGCCGCGGCCGGGGAGCTGTTTTTT. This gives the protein CASSRSGGAAAGELFF.

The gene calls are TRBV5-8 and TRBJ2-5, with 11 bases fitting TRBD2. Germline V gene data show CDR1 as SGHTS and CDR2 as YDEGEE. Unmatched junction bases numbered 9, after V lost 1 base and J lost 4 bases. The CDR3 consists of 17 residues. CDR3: CASSLLTSGGLRETQYF. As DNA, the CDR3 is TGTGCCAGCAGCTTGTTAACTAGCGGGGGTTTAAGAGAGACCCAGTACTTC.